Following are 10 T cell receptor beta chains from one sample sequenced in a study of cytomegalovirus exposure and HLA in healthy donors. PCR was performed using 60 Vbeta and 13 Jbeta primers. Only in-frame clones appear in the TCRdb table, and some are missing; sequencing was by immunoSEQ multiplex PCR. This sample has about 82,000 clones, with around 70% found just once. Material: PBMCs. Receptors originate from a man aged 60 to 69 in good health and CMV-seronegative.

DNA for the CDR3: TGCGCCAGCAGCACACAAGAGACCCAGTACTTC. Residues: CASSTQETQYF. The V gene is TRBV5-1, the J gene TRBJ2-5; unclear D gene. The V and J ends lost 4 bases and 2 bases respectively, with 3 bases between them. This CDR3 has 11 amino acids. CDR1 and CDR2 (germline): SGHRS, YFSETQ.

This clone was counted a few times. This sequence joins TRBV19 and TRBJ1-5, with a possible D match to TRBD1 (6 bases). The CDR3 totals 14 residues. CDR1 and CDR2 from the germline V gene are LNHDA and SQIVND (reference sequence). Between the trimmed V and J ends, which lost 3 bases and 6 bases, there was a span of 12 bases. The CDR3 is CASSIGGAGQPQHF. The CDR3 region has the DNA TGTGCCAGTAGTATTGGGGGGGCTGGTCAGCCCCAGCATTTT.

Here the CDR3 reads CGGGSNYGYTF. CDR3 bases: TGCGGGGGGGGCTCTAACTATGGCTACACCTTC. This rearrangement joins TRBV29-1 to TRBJ1-2; D may be TRBD1 (6 bases). The germline V gene has CDR1 SQVTM and CDR2 ANQGSEA. The CDR3 covers 11 residues.

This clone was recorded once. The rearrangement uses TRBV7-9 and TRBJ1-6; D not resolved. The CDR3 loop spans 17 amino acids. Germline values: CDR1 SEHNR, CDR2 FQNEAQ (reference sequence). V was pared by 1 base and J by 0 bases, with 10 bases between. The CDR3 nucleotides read TGTGCCAGCAGCTTAGATCCGGGGAGCTCCTATAATTCACCCCTCCACTTT. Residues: CASSLDPGSSYNSPLHF.

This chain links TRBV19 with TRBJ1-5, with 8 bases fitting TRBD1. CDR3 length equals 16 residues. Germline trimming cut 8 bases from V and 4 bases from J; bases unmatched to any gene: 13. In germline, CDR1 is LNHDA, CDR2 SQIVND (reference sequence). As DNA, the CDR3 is TGTGCCAGTGGGAAACAGACAGGGGTTGGGAATCAGCCCCAGCATTTT. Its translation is CASGKQTGVGNQPQHF.

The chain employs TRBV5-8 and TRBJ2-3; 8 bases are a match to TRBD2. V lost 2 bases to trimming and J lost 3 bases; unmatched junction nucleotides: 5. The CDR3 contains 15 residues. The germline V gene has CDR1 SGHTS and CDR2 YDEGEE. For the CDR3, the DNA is TGTGCCAGCAGCTTAAGACTAGCGTGGACAGATACGCAGTATTTT. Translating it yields CASSLRLAWTDTQYF. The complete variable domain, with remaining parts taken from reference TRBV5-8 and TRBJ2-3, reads EAGVTQSPTHLIKTRGQQATLRCSPISGHTSVYWYQQALGLGLQFLLWYDEGEERNRGNFPPRFSGRQFPNYSSELNVNALELEDSALYLCASSLRLAWTDTQYFGPGTRLTVL.

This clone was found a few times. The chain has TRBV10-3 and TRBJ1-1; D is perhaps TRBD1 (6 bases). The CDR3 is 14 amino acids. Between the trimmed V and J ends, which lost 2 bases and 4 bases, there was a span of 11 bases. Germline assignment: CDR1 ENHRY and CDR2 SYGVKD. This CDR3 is CAISEDRSGTEAFF. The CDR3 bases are TGTGCCATCAGTGAGGACAGGTCCGGCACTGAAGCTTTCTTT.

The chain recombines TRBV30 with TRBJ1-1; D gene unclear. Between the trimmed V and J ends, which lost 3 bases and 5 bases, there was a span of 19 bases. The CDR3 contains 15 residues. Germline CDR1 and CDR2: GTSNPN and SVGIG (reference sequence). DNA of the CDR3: TGTGCCTGGAGGGAACTTCCCCGGGTAGGTACTGAAGCTTTCTTT. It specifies CAWRELPRVGTEAFF. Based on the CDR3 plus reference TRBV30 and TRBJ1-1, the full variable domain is SQTIHQWPATLVQPVGSPLSLECTVEGTSNPNLYWYRQAAGRGLQLLFYSVGIGQISSEVPQNLSASRPQDRQFILSSKKLLLSDSGFYLCAWRELPRVGTEAFFGQGTRLTVV.

As DNA, the CDR3 is TGTGCCAGCAGTTTTGTGACTAGCGGAACCTACGAGCAGTACTTC. It codes for CASSFVTSGTYEQYF. The chain couples TRBV28 to TRBJ2-7; 9 bases line up with TRBD2. V was clipped by 3 bases and J by 2 bases; unmatched bases: 5. Germline-derived CDR1 and CDR2 are MDHEN and SYDVKM. The CDR3 is 15 residues long. Based on the CDR3 plus reference TRBV28 and TRBJ2-7, the full variable domain is DVKVTQSSRYLVKRTGEKVFLECVQDMDHENMFWYRQDPGLGLRLIYFSYDVKMKEKGDIPEGYSVSREKKERFSLILESASTNQTSMYLCASSFVTSGTYEQYFGPGTRLTVT.

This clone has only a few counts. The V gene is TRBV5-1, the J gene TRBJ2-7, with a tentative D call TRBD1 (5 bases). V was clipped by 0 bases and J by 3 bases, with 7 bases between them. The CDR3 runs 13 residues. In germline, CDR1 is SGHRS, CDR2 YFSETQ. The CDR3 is CASSLGQSYEQYF. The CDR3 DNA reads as TGCGCCAGCAGCTTGGGACAGAGCTACGAGCAGTACTTC.